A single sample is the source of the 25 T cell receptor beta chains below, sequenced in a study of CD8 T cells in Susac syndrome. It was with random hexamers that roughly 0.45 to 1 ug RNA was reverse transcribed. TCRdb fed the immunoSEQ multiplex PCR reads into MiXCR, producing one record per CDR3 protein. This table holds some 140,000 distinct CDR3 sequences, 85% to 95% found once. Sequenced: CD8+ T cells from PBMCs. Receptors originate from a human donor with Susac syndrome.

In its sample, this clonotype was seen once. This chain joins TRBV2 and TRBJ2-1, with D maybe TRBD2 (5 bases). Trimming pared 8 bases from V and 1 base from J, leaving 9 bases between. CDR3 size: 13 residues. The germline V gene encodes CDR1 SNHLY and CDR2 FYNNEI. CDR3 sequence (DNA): TGTGCCAGCGAGGGAATATCCTACAATGAGCAGTTCTTC. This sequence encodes CASEGISYNEQFF.

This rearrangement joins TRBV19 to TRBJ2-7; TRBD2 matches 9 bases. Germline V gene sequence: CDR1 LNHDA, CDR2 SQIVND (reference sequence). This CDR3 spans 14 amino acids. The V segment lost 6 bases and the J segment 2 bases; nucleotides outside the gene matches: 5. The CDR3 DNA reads TGTGCCAGTAGGGGGACTAGCCGAACCTACGAGCAGTACTTC. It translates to CASRGTSRTYEQYF.

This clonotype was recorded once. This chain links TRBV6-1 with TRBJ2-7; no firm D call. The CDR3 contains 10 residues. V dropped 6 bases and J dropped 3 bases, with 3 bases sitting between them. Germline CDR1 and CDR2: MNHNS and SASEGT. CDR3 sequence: CASRDYEQYF. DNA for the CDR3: TGTGCCAGCAGGGACTACGAGCAGTACTTC.

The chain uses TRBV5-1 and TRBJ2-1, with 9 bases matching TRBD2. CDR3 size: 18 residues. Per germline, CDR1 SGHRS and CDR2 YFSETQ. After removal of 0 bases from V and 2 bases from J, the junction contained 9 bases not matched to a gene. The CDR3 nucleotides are TGCGCCAGCAGCTTGGAGGCTAGCGGGACTTTAACCTACAATGAGCAGTTCTTC. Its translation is CASSLEASGTLTYNEQFF. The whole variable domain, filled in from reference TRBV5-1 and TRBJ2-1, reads KAGVTQTPRYLIKTRGQQVTLSCSPISGHRSVSWYQQTPGQGLQFLFEYFSETQRNKGNFPGRFSGRQFSNSRSEMNVSTLELGDSALYLCASSLEASGTLTYNEQFFGPGTRLTVL.

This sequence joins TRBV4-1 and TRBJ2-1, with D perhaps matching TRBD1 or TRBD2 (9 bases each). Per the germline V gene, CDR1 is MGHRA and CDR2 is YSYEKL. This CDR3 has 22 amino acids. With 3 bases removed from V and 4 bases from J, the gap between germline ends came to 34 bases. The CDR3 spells CASSQGGALTGGIAGVYNEQFF. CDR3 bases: TGCGCCAGCAGCCAGGGTGGGGCTCTGACAGGGGGGATAGCGGGAGTTTACAATGAGCAGTTCTTC.

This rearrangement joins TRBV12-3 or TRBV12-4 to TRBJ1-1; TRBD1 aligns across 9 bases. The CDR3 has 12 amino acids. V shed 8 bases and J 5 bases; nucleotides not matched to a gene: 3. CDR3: CASRTGVTEAFF. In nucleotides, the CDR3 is TGTGCCAGCCGGACAGGGGTAACTGAAGCTTTCTTT.

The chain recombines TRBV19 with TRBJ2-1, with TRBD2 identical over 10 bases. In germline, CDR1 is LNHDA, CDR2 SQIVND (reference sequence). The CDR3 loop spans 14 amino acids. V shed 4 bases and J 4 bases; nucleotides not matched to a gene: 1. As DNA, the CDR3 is TGTGCCAGTAGTACTAGCGGGGGTTACAATGAGCAGTTCTTC. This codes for CASSTSGGYNEQFF.

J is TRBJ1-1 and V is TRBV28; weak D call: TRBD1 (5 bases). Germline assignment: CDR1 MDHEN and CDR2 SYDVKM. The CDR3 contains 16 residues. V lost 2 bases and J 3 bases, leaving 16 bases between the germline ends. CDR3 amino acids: CASSLPTGTVDTEAFF. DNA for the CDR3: TGTGCCAGCAGTTTACCGACTGGGACGGTAGACACTGAAGCTTTCTTT.

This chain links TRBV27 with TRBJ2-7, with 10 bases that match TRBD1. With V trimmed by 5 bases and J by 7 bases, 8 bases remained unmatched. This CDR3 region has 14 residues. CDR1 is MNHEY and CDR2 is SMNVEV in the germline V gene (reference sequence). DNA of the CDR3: TGTGCCAGCAGTATGGGACAGGGGATGGGGGAGCAGTACTTC. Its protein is CASSMGQGMGEQYF.

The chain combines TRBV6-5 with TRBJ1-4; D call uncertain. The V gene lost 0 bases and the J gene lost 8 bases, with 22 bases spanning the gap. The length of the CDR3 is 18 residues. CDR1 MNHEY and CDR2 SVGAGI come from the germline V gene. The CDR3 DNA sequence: TGTGCCAGCAGTTACTCGAATACTGCAGACCACAGTGGGGAAAAACTGTTTTTT. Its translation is CASSYSNTADHSGEKLFF.

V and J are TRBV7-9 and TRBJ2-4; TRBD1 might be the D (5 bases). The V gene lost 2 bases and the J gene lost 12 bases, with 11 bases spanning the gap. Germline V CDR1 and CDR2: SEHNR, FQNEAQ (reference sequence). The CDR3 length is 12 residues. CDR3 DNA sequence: TGTGCCAGCAGCTTATTCGACAGCCATCAGTACTTC. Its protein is CASSLFDSHQYF.

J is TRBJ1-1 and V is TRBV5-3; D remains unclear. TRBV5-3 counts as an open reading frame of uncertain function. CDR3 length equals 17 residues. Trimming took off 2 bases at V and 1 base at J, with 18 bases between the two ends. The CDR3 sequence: CARSLGWFPTPNTEAFF. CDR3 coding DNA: TGTGCCAGAAGCTTAGGGTGGTTTCCAACCCCGAACACTGAAGCTTTCTTT.

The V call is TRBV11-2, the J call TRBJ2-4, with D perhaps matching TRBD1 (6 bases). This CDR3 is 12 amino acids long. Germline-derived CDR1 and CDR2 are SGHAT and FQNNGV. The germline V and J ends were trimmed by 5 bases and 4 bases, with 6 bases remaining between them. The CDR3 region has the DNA TGTGCCAGCAGCCAGGGGAAAAACATTCAGTACTTC. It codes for CASSQGKNIQYF.

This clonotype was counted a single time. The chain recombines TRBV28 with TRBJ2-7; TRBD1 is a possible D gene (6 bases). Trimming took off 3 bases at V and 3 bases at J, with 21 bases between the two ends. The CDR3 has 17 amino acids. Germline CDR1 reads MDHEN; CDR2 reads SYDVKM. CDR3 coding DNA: TGTGCCAGCAGTTTCCCAACGCACGGGACACAGAACTACGAGCAGTACTTC. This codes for CASSFPTHGTQNYEQYF. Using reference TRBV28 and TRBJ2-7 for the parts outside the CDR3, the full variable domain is DVKVTQSSRYLVKRTGEKVFLECVQDMDHENMFWYRQDPGLGLRLIYFSYDVKMKEKGDIPEGYSVSREKKERFSLILESASTNQTSMYLCASSFPTHGTQNYEQYFGPGTRLTVT.

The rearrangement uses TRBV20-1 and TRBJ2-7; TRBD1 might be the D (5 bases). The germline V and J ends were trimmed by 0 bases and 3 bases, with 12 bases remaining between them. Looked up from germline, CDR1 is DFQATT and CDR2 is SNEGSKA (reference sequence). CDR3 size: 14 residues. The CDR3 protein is CSARDFQGFYEQYF. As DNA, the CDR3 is TGCAGTGCTAGAGATTTCCAGGGATTCTACGAGCAGTACTTC.

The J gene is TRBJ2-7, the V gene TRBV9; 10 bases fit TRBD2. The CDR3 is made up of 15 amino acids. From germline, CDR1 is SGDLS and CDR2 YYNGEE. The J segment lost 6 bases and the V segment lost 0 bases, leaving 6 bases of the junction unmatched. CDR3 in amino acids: CASSVASGLATEQYF. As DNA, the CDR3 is TGTGCCAGCAGCGTAGCCTCGGGACTAGCGACCGAGCAGTACTTC.

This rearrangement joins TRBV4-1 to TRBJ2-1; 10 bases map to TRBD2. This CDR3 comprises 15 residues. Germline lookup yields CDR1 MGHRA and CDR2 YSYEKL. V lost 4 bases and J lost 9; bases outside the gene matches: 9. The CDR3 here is CASSLVLAGEGEQFF. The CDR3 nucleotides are TGCGCCAGCAGCCTAGTCCTAGCGGGAGAGGGTGAGCAGTTCTTC.

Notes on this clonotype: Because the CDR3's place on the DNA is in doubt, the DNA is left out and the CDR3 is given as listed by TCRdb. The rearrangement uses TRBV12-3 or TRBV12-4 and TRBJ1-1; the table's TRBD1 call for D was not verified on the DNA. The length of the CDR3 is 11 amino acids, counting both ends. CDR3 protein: CASSFGPGIFF.

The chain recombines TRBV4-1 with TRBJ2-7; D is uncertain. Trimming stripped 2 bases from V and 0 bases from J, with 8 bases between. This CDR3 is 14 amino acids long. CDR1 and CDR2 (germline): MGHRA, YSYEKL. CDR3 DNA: TGCGCCAGCAGCCAACTTAGGAGCTCCTACGAGCAGTACTTC. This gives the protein CASSQLRSSYEQYF.

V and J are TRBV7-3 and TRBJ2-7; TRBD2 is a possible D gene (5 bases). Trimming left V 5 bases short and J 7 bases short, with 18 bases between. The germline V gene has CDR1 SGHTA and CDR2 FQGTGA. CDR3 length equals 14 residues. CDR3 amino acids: CASSQRPASGEQYF. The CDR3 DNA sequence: TGTGCCAGCAGCCAAAGACCCGCTTCGGGGGAGCAGTACTTC. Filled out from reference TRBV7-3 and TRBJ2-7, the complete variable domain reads GAGVSQTPSNKVTEKGKYVELRCDPISGHTALYWYRQSLGQGPEFLIYFQGTGAADDSGLPNDRFFAVRPEGSVSTLKIQRTERGDSAVYLCASSQRPASGEQYFGPGTRLTVT.

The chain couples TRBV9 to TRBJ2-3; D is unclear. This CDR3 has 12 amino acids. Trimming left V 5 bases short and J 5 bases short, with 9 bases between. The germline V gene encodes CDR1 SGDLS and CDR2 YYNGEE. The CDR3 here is CASSDRVDTQYF. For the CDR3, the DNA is TGTGCCAGCAGTGACCGGGTAGATACGCAGTATTTT.

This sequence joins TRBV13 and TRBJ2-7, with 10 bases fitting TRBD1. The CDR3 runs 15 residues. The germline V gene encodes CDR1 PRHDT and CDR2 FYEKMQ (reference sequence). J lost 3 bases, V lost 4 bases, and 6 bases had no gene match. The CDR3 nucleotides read TGTGCCAGCAGCTCGGGACAGGGGCGCGTCTACGAGCAGTACTTC. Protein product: CASSSGQGRVYEQYF.

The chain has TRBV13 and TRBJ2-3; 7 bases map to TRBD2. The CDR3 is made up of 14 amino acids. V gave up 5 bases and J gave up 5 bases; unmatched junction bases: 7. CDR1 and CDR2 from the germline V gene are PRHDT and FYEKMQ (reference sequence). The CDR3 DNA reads TGTGCCAGCAGCCCCCGCGGGAGCGGAGATACGCAGTATTTT. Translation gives CASSPRGSGDTQYF.

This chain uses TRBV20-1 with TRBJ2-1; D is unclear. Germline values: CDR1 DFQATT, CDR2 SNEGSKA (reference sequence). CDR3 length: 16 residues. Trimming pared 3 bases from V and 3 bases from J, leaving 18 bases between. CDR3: CSASRTQTSRYNEQFF. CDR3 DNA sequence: TGCAGTGCTAGCAGGACCCAGACTTCCCGCTACAATGAGCAGTTCTTC.

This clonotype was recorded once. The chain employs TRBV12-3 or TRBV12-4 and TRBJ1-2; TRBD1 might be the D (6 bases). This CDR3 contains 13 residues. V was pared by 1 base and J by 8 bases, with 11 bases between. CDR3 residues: CASSLGLRGGYTF. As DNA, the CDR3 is TGTGCCAGCAGTTTAGGCCTTAGGGGGGGCTACACCTTC.